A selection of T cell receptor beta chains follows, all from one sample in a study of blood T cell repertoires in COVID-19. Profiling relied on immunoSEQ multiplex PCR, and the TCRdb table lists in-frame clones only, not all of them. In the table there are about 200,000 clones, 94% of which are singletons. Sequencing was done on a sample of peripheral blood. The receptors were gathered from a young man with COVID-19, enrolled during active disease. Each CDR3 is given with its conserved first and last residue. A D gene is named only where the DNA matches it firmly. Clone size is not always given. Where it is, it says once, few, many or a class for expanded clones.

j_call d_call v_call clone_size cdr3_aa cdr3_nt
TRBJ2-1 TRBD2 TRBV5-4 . CASSLQSGGAHEQFF TGTGCCAGCAGCTTGCAAAGCGGGGGGGCCCATGAGCAGTTCTTC
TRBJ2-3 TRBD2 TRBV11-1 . CASSQRLAAGTDTQYF TGTGCCAGCAGCCAGAGGCTAGCGGCGGGCACAGATACGCAGTATTTT
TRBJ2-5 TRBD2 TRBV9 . CASSPRGDASVRDF TGTGCCAGCAGCCCGCGGGGGGACGCTTCGGTCCGGGACTTC
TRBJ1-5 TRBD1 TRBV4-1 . CASSQDEGQGEPQHF TGCGCCAGCAGCCAAGATGAGGGACAGGGAGAGCCCCAGCATTTT
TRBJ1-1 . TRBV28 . CATKGDTEAFF TGTGCCACTAAGGGGGACACTGAAGCTTTCTTT
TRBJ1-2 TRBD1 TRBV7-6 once CASSLDGQGLVGYTF TGTGCCAGCAGCTTAGATGGACAGGGTTTGGTTGGCTACACCTTC
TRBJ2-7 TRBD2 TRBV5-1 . CASSTGLGVYEQYF TGCGCCAGCAGTACGGGACTAGGCGTCTACGAGCAGTACTTC
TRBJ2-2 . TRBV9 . CASSQGGLRPGELFF TGTGCCAGCAGCCAGGGGGGACTTAGGCCCGGGGAGCTGTTTTTT
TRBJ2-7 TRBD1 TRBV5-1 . CASSVGTGNSYEQYF TGCGCCAGCAGCGTTGGGACAGGGAACTCCTACGAGCAGTACTTC
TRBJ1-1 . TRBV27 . CASSLSRNTEAFF TGTGCCAGCAGTTTATCCAGAAACACTGAAGCTTTCTTT
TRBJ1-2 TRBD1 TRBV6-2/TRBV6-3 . CASSPRGGQGAVFYGYTF TGTGCCAGCAGCCCTAGAGGGGGGCAGGGGGCCGTATTCTATGGCTACACCTTC
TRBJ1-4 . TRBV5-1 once CASSGAAGEEKLFF TGCGCCAGCAGCGGGGCAGCGGGAGAGGAAAAACTGTTTTTT
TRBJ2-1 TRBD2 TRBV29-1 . CSVDGTSGGANEQFF TGCAGCGTTGATGGGACTAGCGGGGGGGCGAATGAGCAGTTCTTC
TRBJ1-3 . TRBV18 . CASSPAGEGNTIYF TGTGCCAGCTCACCAGCGGGAGAAGGAAACACCATATATTTT
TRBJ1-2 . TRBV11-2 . CASSLALPGYGYTF TGTGCCAGCAGCTTAGCGCTTCCGGGCTATGGCTACACCTTC
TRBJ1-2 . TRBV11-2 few CASSLEGGASGYTF TGTGCCAGCAGCTTAGAGGGGGGTGCGAGTGGCTACACCTTC
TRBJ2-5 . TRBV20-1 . CSASDDRLVFPETQYF TGCAGTGCTAGTGATGATCGACTAGTATTCCCAGAGACCCAGTACTTC
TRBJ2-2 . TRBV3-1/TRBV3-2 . CASSQERTYSNTGELFF TGTGCCAGCAGCCAAGAAAGGACATACTCGAACACCGGGGAGCTGTTTTTT
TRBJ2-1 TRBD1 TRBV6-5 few CASSPLGQGGNEQFF TGTGCCAGCAGTCCCCTAGGACAGGGCGGTAATGAGCAGTTCTTC
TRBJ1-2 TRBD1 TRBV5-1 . CASSPTRGHGYGYTF TGCGCCAGCAGCCCAACCAGGGGGCATGGCTATGGCTACACCTTC
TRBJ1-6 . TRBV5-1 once CASSLGQQNSPLHF TGCGCCAGCAGCTTGGGACAGCAAAATTCACCCCTCCACTTT
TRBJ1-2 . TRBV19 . CASSKDSQAYYGYTF TGTGCCAGTAGTAAGGATTCACAGGCGTACTATGGCTACACCTTC
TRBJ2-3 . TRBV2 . CASSERTVTDTQYF TGTGCCAGCAGTGAAAGGACTGTCACAGATACGCAGTATTTT
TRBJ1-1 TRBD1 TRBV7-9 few CASSQDVTGRVEAFF TGTGCCAGCAGCCAAGACGTGACAGGGAGAGTTGAAGCTTTCTTT
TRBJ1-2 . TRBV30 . CAWRDKGGGGYTF TGTGCCTGGAGGGATAAGGGAGGAGGGGGCTACACCTTC
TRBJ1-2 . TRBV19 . CASSQMTNYGYTF TGTGCCAGTAGTCAGATGACTAACTATGGCTACACCTTC
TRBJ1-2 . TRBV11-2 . CASSATGTSGYTF TGTGCCAGCAGCGCGACCGGGACATCGGGCTACACCTTC
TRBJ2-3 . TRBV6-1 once CASSEVREPDTQYF TGTGCCAGCAGTGAAGTCAGGGAACCAGATACGCAGTATTTT
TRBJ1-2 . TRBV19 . CASSLLGGYDYTF TGTGCCAGTAGTTTATTAGGGGGTTACGACTACACCTTC
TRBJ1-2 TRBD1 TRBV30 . CAWSVLSGFRDSSANYGYTF TGTGCCTGGAGTGTCCTTAGTGGCTTCCGGGACAGTTCAGCTAACTATGGCTACACCTTC
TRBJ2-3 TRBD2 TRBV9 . CASSVGGRTDTQYF TGTGCCAGCAGCGTAGGCGGGAGGACAGATACGCAGTATTTT
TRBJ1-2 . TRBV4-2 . CASSQDHREGGYTF TGTGCCAGCAGCCAAGATCACCGGGAAGGCGGCTACACCTTC
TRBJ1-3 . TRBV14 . CASSQDHGRSSGNTIYF TGTGCCAGCAGCCAAGATCACGGCAGGTCCTCTGGAAACACCATATATTTT
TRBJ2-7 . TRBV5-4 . CASSLGTNRRSSYEQYF TGTGCCAGCAGCTTGGGGACTAACCGGCGTAGCTCCTACGAGCAGTACTTC
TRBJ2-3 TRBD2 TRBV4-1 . CASSDRLAGGPSDTQYF TGCGCCAGCAGCGACCGACTAGCGGGGGGACCATCAGATACGCAGTATTTT
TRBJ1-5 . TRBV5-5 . CASSLAGGHQPQHF TGTGCCAGCAGCCTGGCCGGCGGGCATCAGCCCCAGCATTTT
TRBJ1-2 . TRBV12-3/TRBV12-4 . CASSWGQGGYTF TGTGCCAGCAGTTGGGGACAAGGCGGCTACACCTTC
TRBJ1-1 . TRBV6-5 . CASSYYSAKMNTEAFF TGTGCCAGCAGTTACTATTCTGCGAAAATGAACACTGAAGCTTTCTTT
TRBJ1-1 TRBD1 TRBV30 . CAWNGRGMNTEAFF TGTGCCTGGAATGGCAGGGGGATGAACACTGAAGCTTTCTTT
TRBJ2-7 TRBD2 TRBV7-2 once CASSLLPGGAHEQYF TGTGCCAGCAGCTTGTTGCCCGGGGGGGCCCACGAGCAGTACTTC
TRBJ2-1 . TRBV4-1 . CASSQGDRGIYNEQFF TGCGCCAGCAGCCAAGGGGACCGCGGGATCTACAATGAGCAGTTCTTC
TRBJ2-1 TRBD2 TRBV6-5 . CASSYSGGVNNEQFF TGTGCCAGCAGTTACTCGGGGGGGGTTAACAATGAGCAGTTCTTC
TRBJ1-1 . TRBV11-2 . CASSPNGVNTEAFF TGTGCCAGCAGCCCCAACGGGGTCAACACTGAAGCTTTCTTT
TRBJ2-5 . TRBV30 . CAWARQQPQETQYF TGTGCCTGGGCGAGACAGCAACCGCAAGAGACCCAGTACTTC
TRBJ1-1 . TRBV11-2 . CASSLGSRGTGNTEAFF TGTGCCAGCAGCTTAGGTTCGCGGGGTACAGGGAACACTGAAGCTTTCTTT
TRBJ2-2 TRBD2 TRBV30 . CAWIPSGGSVGELFF TGTGCCTGGATCCCTAGCGGGGGGTCTGTCGGGGAGCTGTTTTTT
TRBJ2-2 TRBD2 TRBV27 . CASSSTTTRGILAGATGELFF TGTGCCAGCAGTTCGACAACAACCAGGGGAATTTTAGCGGGGGCCACCGGGGAGCTGTTTTTT
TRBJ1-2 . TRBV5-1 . CASSWETGYGYTF TGCGCCAGCAGCTGGGAGACAGGTTACGGCTACACCTTC
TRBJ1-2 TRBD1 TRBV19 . CATGDRGLGYTF TGTGCCACCGGGGACAGGGGGCTTGGCTACACCTTC
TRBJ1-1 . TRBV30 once CAWSVGATEAFF TGTGCCTGGAGTGTTGGGGCGACTGAAGCTTTCTTT
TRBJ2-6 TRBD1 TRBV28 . CASSPTGSGANVLTF TGTGCCAGCAGTCCGACAGGGTCTGGGGCCAACGTCCTGACTTTC
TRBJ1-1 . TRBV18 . CASSPQQGGMNTEAFF TGTGCCAGCTCACCACAACAGGGTGGGATGAACACTGAAGCTTTCTTT
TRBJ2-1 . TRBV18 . CASSPRSSYNEQFF TGTGCCAGCTCACCAAGGAGCTCCTACAATGAGCAGTTCTTC
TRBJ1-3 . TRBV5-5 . CASSLSTVRNTIYF TGTGCCAGCAGCTTGTCGACAGTGAGAAACACCATATATTTT